This is a list of T cell receptor beta chains from one sample in a study of metastatic and nonmetastatic thyroid tumors. TCRdb ran MiXCR on the PCR reads. Of approximately 41,000 clones listed, around 28% are singletons. Source material: blood. Receptors originate from a male donor with papillary thyroid cancer or a benign thyroid nodule (not recorded which). Some clones in this sample may be carry-over from other donors' samples. The CDR3 runs from the conserved cysteine through the conserved F or W. A D gene is named only where the DNA matches it firmly. Clone size is shown for a subset of rows, as once, few, many or a class of expanded clone.

D | J | size | V | CDR3 | DNA
- | TRBJ2-1 | many | TRBV7-9 | CALDSFYNEQFF | TGTGCTTTAGACTCCTTCTACAATGAGCAGTTCTTC
- | TRBJ1-2 | - | TRBV18 | CASSPPSGDPNYGSTF | TGTGCCAGCTCACCACCGTCAGGGGACCCTAACTATGGCTCCACCTTC
- | TRBJ2-7 | - | TRBV11-3 | CASSLGGDGAYEQYF | TGTGCCAGCAGCTTAGGAGGGGACGGAGCCTACGAGCAGTACTTC
TRBD1 | TRBJ1-1 | - | TRBV20-1 | CSANRGLGSTEAFF | TGCAGTGCTAACAGGGGGCTGGGGAGTACTGAAGCTTTCTTT
TRBD1 | TRBJ2-2 | many | TRBV9 | CASSADVLGGRTGELFF | TGTGCCAGCAGCGCCGACGTTCTAGGGGGCAGGACCGGGGAGCTGTTTTTT
TRBD2 | TRBJ2-3 | few | TRBV12-3/TRBV12-4 | CASSGGSGSGGDTQYF | TGTGCCAGCAGTGGGGGTAGCGGGAGTGGGGGAGATACGCAGTATTTT
- | TRBJ2-3 | - | TRBV12-3/TRBV12-4 | CASRLCSLVTDTLYF | TGTGCCAGCAGATTATGCTCTCTCGTCACAGATACGCTGTATTTT
- | TRBJ1-2 | few | TRBV14 | CASSPGNYGYTF | TGTGCCAGCAGTCCAGGGAACTATGGCTACACCTTC
- | TRBJ1-1 | many | TRBV7-8 | CASSVVANTEAFF | TGTGCCAGCAGTGTCGTAGCCAACACTGAAGCTTTCTTT
- | TRBJ2-7 | many | TRBV5-4 | CASSRGEDGTYEQYF | TGTGCCAGCAGCCGTGGCGAGGACGGTACCTACGAGCAGTACTTC
TRBD2 | TRBJ2-1 | many | TRBV7-2 | CASSLSGGKYNEQFF | TGTGCCAGCAGCTTGTCCGGGGGGAAATACAATGAGCAGTTCTTC
- | TRBJ1-2 | many | TRBV2 | CASSEDSPTISGGYTF | TGTGCCAGCAGTGAGGACAGCCCTACTATCAGTGGTGGCTACACCTTC
- | TRBJ2-5 | many | TRBV19 | CASSTGGAETQYF | TGTGCCAGTAGCACAGGGGGGGCAGAGACCCAGTACTTC
TRBD2 | TRBJ2-5 | - | TRBV20-1 | CSASTTSGQQTQYF | TGCAGTGCTTCAACGACTAGCGGGCAACAGACCCAGTACTTC
TRBD1 | TRBJ2-7 | many | TRBV29-1 | CSVLTTGAYEQYF | TGCAGCGTACTAACGACAGGGGCCTACGAGCAGTACTTC
- | TRBJ2-7 | - | TRBV20-1 | CSARLESSYEQYF | TGCAGTGCCAGACTAGAGAGCTCCTACGAGCAGTACTTC
- | TRBJ2-2 | few | TRBV10-3 | CAISEDILSGELFF | TGTGCCATCAGTGAAGATATCCTGTCCGGGGAGCTGTTTTTT
TRBD1 | TRBJ2-1 | - | TRBV20-1 | CSARGDRDYNEQFF | TGCAGTGCTAGAGGGGACAGGGATTACAATGAGCAGTTCTTC
TRBD2 | TRBJ2-3 | many | TRBV6-4 | CASSETSGGTDTQYF | TGTGCCAGCAGTGAAACTAGCGGGGGCACAGATACGCAGTATTTT
TRBD2 | TRBJ2-7 | few | TRBV12-3/TRBV12-4 | CASSQMPGLAGEQYF | TGTGCCAGCAGTCAGATGCCGGGACTAGCTGGCGAGCAGTACTTC
- | TRBJ1-6 | once | TRBV9 | CASSVGGSSGSPLHF | TGTGCCAGCAGCGTAGGGGGCAGCTCGGGATCACCCCTCCACTTT
- | TRBJ2-7 | - | TRBV12-3/TRBV12-4 | CASSLVTALADEQYF | TGTGCCAGCAGTTTAGTCACAGCTTTGGCGGACGAGCAGTACTTC
TRBD2 | TRBJ2-7 | - | TRBV7-8 | CARSGGTSGSYDQYF | TGTGCCAGAAGCGGGGGGACTAGCGGTAGTTACGATCAGTACTTC
- | TRBJ2-7 | medium-sized | TRBV6-2/TRBV6-3 | CASSSRGRPPYEQYF | TGTGCCAGCAGTTCCAGGGGTAGGCCACCCTACGAGCAGTACTTC
TRBD1 | TRBJ2-7 | few | TRBV6-1 | CASSGQGAGEQYF | TGTGCCAGCAGCGGACAGGGGGCGGGCGAGCAGTACTTC
TRBD1 | TRBJ1-6 | few | TRBV6-4 | CASIPGTGNSPLHF | TGTGCCAGCATACCCGGGACAGGTAATTCACCCCTCCACTTT
- | TRBJ1-1 | - | TRBV6-4 | CASSVGGVRTEAFF | TGTGCCAGCAGCGTAGGAGGAGTTAGGACTGAAGCTTTCTTT
TRBD2 | TRBJ2-1 | - | TRBV7-8 | CASRLTWTSGNGQFF | TGTGCCAGCAGGCTAACCTGGACTAGCGGAAATGGGCAGTTCTTC
TRBD2 | TRBJ2-7 | - | TRBV20-1 | CSARDLGRNPTYEQYF | TGCAGTGCTAGAGATCTCGGGAGGAACCCAACCTACGAGCAGTACTTC
- | TRBJ2-7 | - | TRBV20-1 | CSALDILSYEQYF | TGCAGTGCCCTGGACATTCTCTCCTACGAGCAGTACTTC
TRBD2 | TRBJ2-1 | - | TRBV3-1 | CASSRSRLAGVWNNEQFF | TGTGCCAGCAGCCGTTCCAGACTAGCGGGAGTTTGGAACAATGAGCAGTTCTTC
TRBD2 | TRBJ2-1 | few | TRBV6-2/TRBV6-3 | CASSPLAGVHNEQFF | TGTGCCAGCAGTCCCCTAGCGGGAGTACACAATGAGCAGTTCTTC
- | TRBJ2-7 | - | TRBV28 | CASSLPAWPYEHYF | TGTGCCAGCAGTTTACCAGCGTGGCCATACGAGCATTACTTC
TRBD2 | TRBJ2-7 | few | TRBV28 | CASSLSGVYEQYF | TGTGCCAGCAGTTTAAGCGGGGTCTACGAGCAGTACTTT
- | TRBJ1-3 | - | TRBV28 | CASSFGVSGNTIYF | TGTGCCAGCAGTTTTGGGGTATCTGGAAACACCATATATTTT
- | TRBJ2-5 | many | TRBV13 | CASSLGSGETQYF | TGTGCCAGCAGCTTAGGATCGGGAGAGACCCAGTACTTC
- | TRBJ1-5 | many | TRBV6-1 | CASSRDGGVLAQHF | TGTGCCAGCAGCCGGGACGGTGGGGTATTGGCCCAGCATTTT
- | TRBJ2-1 | - | TRBV27 | CASTPRVGDQFF | TGTGCCAGCACCCCTCGGGTGGGGGACCAGTTCTTC
- | TRBJ1-1 | few | TRBV12-3/TRBV12-4 | CASIPRGAVNTEAFF | TGTGCCAGCATCCCTAGAGGGGCGGTGAACACTGAAGCTTTCTTT
TRBD1 | TRBJ1-4 | - | TRBV20-1 | CSARQGRGGNEKLFF | TGCAGTGCCAGACAGGGGAGAGGGGGTAATGAAAAACTGTTTTTT
- | TRBJ2-7 | - | TRBV7-9 | CASSLGDPEQYF | TGTGCCAGCAGCTTGGGGGATCCTGAGCAGTACTTC
TRBD2 | TRBJ2-7 | - | TRBV20-1 | CSARDLGLAGDERYEQYF | TGCAGTGCTAGAGACCTCGGACTAGCGGGAGACGAGCGCTACGAGCAGTACTTC
TRBD1 | TRBJ1-6 | few | TRBV28 | CASRVDRDSSPLHF | TGTGCCAGCAGAGTGGACAGGGATAGTTCACCCCTCCACTTT
- | TRBJ2-7 | many | TRBV12-3/TRBV12-4 | CASSLQAKGYNEQYF | TGTGCCAGCAGTTTACAGGCCAAGGGATACAACGAGCAGTACTTC
- | TRBJ2-2 | - | TRBV20-1 | CSARLLDGGELFF | TGCAGTGCTAGGTTGTTGGACGGCGGGGAGCTGTTTTTT
- | TRBJ2-3 | many | TRBV5-8 | CASSLTGREVNTQYF | TGTGCCAGCAGCTTGACAGGCAGAGAGGTTAATACGCAGTATTTT
- | TRBJ1-1 | many | TRBV28 | CASSGGRGMNTEAFF | TGTGCCAGCAGTGGGGGAAGGGGCATGAACACTGAAGCTTTCTTT
TRBD2 | TRBJ2-3 | many | TRBV6-1 | CASSASSGGATDTQYF | TGTGCCAGCAGTGCCTCTAGCGGGGGGGCCACAGATACGCAGTATTTT
- | TRBJ1-1 | many | TRBV20-1 | CSARDPREVGTEAFF | TGCAGTGCTAGAGATCCCCGGGAGGTTGGCACTGAAGCTTTCTTT
TRBD2 | TRBJ2-3 | many | TRBV4-1 | CASSQDRLAGGPGTQYF | TGCGCCAGCAGCCAAGACAGACTAGCGGGAGGGCCGGGGACGCAGTATTTT
TRBD2 | TRBJ2-5 | many | TRBV19 | CASSIGVSGGVATQYF | TGTGCCAGTAGTATAGGGGTTAGCGGGGGGGTCGCTACCCAGTACTTC
- | TRBJ2-7 | medium-sized | TRBV28 | CASRRSDYEQYF | TGTGCCAGCAGGAGGAGTGACTACGAGCAGTACTTC
TRBD2 | TRBJ2-1 | many | TRBV6-1 | CASSTLPTSSNEQFF | TGTGCCAGCAGTACGCTCCCGACTAGCTCCAATGAGCAGTTCTTC
TRBD2 | TRBJ2-2 | many | TRBV4-2 | CASTPAGSLGSAGELFF | TGTGCCAGCACCCCAGCGGGGAGTTTGGGTTCAGCCGGGGAGCTGTTTTTT
TRBD1 | TRBJ2-3 | - | TRBV10-3 | CANYLGGQGAADTQYF | TGTGCCAACTACCTAGGGGGGCAGGGGGCGGCAGATACGCAGTATTTT
- | TRBJ2-7 | many | TRBV6-1 | CASSRVRGDEQYF | TGTGCCAGCAGTCGCGTTCGCGGGGACGAGCAGTACTTC
- | TRBJ1-5 | - | TRBV27 | CASSLSITNQPQHF | TGTGCCAGCAGTTTATCGATCACGAACCAGCCCCAGCATTTT
TRBD2 | TRBJ2-1 | - | TRBV18 | CASSPLTSHSGSYNEQFF | TGTGCCAGCTCACCACTGACTAGCCACTCGGGGTCCTACAATGAGCAGTTCTTC
TRBD1 | TRBJ2-7 | - | TRBV20-1 | CSGRDRYRSYEQYF | TGCAGTGGTAGGGACAGGTACCGCTCCTACGAGCAGTACTTC